The present T cell receptor (beta chain) was sequenced within a study of OX40 agonist ivuxolimab in advanced cancers. Across the study: Ivuxolimab, an antibody acting as an agonist of OX40 (CD134), was used to treat patients. Regarding the study as a whole: Some nonresponders also had low normalized T-cell clonal expansion.

Drawing of blood for sampling happened at baseline, at cycle 4 day 1, and at cycle 7 day 1. Germline loops: CDR1 MGHRA, CDR2 YSYEKL. V shed 3 bases, J shed 6 bases, and the junction held 7 bases outside the gene matches. This CDR3 contains 15 residues. Sequencing was performed with immunoSEQ multiplex PCR; in TCRdb, only in-frame clones are kept and a portion is missing. The profile shows approximately 70,000 clones, approximately 90% of them singletons. On this clone itself: Its target is not known.

The source is an adult with an advanced solid tumor such as melanoma, head and neck, liver or kidney cancer. This rearrangement joins TRBV4-1 to TRBJ2-3; 9 bases are shared with TRBD1. The specimen comprised CD4+ or CD8+ T cells sorted from blood, sampled in a trial of the OX40 agonist ivuxolimab. CDR3 residues: CASSHSDRGTDTQYF. The CDR3 DNA sequence: TGCGCCAGCAGCCATTCGGACAGGGGAACTGATACGCAGTATTTT.